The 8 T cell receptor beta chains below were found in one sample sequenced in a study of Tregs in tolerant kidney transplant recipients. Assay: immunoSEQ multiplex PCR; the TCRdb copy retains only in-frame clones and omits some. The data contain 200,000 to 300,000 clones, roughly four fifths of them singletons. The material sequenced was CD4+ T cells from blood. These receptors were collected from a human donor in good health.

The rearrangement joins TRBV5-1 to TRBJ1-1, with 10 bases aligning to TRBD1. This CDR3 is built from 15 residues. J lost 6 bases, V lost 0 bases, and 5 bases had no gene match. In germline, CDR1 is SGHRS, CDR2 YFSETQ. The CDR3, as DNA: TGCGCCAGCAGCTTGGGGGACAGGGGTCAGGCTGAAGCTTTCTTT. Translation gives CASSLGDRGQAEAFF.

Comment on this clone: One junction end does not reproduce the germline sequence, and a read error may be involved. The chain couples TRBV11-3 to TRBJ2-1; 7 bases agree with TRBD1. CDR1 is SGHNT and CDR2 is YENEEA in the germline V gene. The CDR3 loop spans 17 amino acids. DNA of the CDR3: TGTGCCAGCAACTTAGCCCCCCGACAGGGTCCCTACAATGAGCAGTTCTTC. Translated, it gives CASNLAPRQGPYNEQFF. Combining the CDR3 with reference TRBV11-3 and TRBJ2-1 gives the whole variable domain EAGVVQSPRYKIIEKKQPVAFWCNPISGHNTLYWYLQNLGQGPELLIRYENEEAVDDSQLPKDRFSAERLKGVDSTLKIQPAELGDSAVYLCASNLAPRQGPYNEQFFGPGTRLTVL.

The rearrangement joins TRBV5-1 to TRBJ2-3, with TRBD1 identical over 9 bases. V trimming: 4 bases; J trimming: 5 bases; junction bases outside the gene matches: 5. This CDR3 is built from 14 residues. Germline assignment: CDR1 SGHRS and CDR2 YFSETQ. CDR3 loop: CASSPTGGGDTQYF. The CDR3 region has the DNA TGCGCCAGCAGCCCAACAGGGGGCGGAGATACGCAGTATTTT.

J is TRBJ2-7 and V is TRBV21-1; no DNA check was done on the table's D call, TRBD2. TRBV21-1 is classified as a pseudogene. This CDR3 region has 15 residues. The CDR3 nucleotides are TGTGCCAGCAGCAATAGCCGGGAAGACTACTACGAGCAGTACTTC. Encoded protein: CASSNSREDYYEQYF.

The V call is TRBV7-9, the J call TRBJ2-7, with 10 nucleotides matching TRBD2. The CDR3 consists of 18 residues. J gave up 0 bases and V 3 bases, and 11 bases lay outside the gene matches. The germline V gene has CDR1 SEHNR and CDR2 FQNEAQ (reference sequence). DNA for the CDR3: TGTGCCAGCAGCTTGGTCGCTAGCGGGAGTTTTCTCTCCTACGAGCAGTACTTC. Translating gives CASSLVASGSFLSYEQYF.

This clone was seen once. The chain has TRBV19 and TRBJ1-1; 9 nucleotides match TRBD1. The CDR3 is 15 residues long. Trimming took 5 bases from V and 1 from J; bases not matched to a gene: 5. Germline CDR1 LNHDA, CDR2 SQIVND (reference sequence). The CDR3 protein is CASSSQDRGNTEAFF. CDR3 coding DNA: TGTGCCAGTAGTTCCCAGGACAGGGGGAACACTGAAGCTTTCTTT.

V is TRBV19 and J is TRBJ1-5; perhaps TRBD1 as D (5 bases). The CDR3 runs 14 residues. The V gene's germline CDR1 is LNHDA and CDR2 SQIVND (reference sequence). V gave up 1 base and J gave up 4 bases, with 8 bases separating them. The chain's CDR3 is CASSIGRGNQPQHF. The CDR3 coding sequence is TGTGCCAGTAGTATAGGGAGGGGAAATCAGCCCCAGCATTTT.

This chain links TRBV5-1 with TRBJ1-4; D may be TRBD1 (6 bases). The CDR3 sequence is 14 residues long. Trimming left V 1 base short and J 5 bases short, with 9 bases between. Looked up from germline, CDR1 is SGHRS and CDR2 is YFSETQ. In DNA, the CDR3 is TGCGCCAGCAGCTTGCCAGGGGCCAATGAAAAACTGTTTTTT. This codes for CASSLPGANEKLFF. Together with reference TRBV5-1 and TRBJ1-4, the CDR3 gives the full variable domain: KAGVTQTPRYLIKTRGQQVTLSCSPISGHRSVSWYQQTPGQGLQFLFEYFSETQRNKGNFPGRFSGRQFSNSRSEMNVSTLELGDSALYLCASSLPGANEKLFFGSGTQLSVL.